This TCR beta chain is drawn from a study of T cells in Graves' hyperthyroidism and ophthalmopathy. Study details: Peripheral blood draws took place at initial diagnosis, ahead of any treatment.

The CDR3 is 10 amino acids. V was pared by 5 bases and J by 7 bases, with 6 bases between. Germline loops: CDR1 MNHEY, CDR2 SVGEGT. This clonotype was picked up a small number of times. Every diagnosis used clinical symptoms, serum thyroxine and TRAb, thyroid ultrasound and orbital computed tomography. RNA transcripts provided the source from which TCR beta CDR3 regions were amplified. A set of HTBI primers served as the primers for a first-round RT-PCR of the TCR CDR3. TCRdb re-called the multiplex PCR reads with MiXCR, one entry per CDR3 protein. The top ten hold 8.4% of the sample, which has fewer than 900,000 distinct CDR3 sequences, around 17% seen once.

The sequence was obtained from a man between 18 and 29 years old with Graves' hyperthyroidism. This chain connects TRBV6-2 or TRBV6-3 to TRBJ2-7; no reliable D call. The specimen was blood. The DNA for the CDR3 is TGTGCCAGCAGTCTCTGGGAGCAGTACTTC. It encodes CASSLWEQYF.